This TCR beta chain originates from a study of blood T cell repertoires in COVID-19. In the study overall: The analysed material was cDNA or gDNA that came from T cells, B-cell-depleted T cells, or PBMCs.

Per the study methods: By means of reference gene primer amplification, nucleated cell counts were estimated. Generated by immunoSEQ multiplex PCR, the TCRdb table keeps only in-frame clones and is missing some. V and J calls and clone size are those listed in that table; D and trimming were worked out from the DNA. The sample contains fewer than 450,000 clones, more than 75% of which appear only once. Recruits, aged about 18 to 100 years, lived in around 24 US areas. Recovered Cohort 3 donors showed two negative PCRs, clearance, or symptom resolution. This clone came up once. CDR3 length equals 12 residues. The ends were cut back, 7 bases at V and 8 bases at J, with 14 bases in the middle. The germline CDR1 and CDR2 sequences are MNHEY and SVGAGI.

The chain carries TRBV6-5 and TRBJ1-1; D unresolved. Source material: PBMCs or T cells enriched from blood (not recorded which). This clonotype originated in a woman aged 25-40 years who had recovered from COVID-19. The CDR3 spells CASNTWEGEAFF. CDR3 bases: TGTGCCAGCAATACCTGGGAGGGCGAAGCTTTCTTT.